This T cell receptor (beta chain) came from a study of T cell responses to AZD1222 COVID-19 vaccine. Note on this clone: What it binds is unknown.

The CDR3 length is 14 residues. V was trimmed by 4 bases and J by 7 bases, leaving 14 bases between them. The V gene's germline CDR1 is SGHNT and CDR2 YYREEE (reference sequence). Data came from immunoSEQ multiplex PCR; TCRdb stores just in-frame clones and leaves some out. Of roughly 100,000 clones in the sample, 93% are singletons; the top ten hold about 5%. Study-wide points: At 160-218 and 743-854, vaccine-associated CD4 TCRs were dominant, and they spanned spike.

The chain uses TRBV5-4 and TRBJ1-4; D gene unclear. This TCR came from an adult in good health. The sequencing here drew on peripheral blood, taken on day 0 of AZD1222 vaccination. The CDR3 sequence is CASSPDPSGEKLFF. CDR3 nucleotides: TGTGCCAGCAGCCCGGACCCCTCGGGTGAAAAACTGTTTTTT.